The present entry profiles one T cell receptor (beta chain) with its context. What it binds is unknown. Unstimulated Tregs (CD4+CD25+CD127-) and CD4+CD25- non-Tregs were sorted from PBMCs. Germline values: CDR1 SNHLY, CDR2 FYNNEI. The junction had 5 bases not matched to a gene; V was cut back by 1 base and J by 0 bases. This CDR3 region has 16 residues. Sequenced by immunoSEQ multiplex PCR; TCRdb stores in-frame clones only, minus some. The sample includes 200,000 to 300,000 clones, around 81% of them seen just once. The sample originates from a study of Tregs in tolerant kidney transplant recipients. Study results and caveats: Findings come from small patient numbers and require larger validation. This study did not directly address biological reproducibility.

The TCR comes from a human donor in good health. Sequencing was carried out using CD4+ T cells from blood. V usage is TRBV2 and J usage is TRBJ1-1, with 7 bases matching TRBD1. CDR3 bases: TGTGCCAGCAGTGAAGAAACAGGGGTTTTGAACACTGAAGCTTTCTTT. It is translated as CASSEETGVLNTEAFF.